This TCR beta chain derives from a study of human T cells and chemical hapten exposure. Time point specified: patch test 1, 2 weeks after DPC sensitization. Indicated treatment: therapeutic diphenylcyclopropenone sensitization with weekly scalp DPC. V lost 5 bases to trimming and J lost 6 bases; unmatched junction nucleotides: 6. This CDR3 is 14 amino acids long. CDR1 MRHNA and CDR2 SNTAGT come from the germline V gene. In TCRdb, the RACE reads were re-called with MiXCR into one record per CDR3 protein. Among 75,000 to 90,000 distinct CDR3 sequences listed, approximately 10% were seen once. The input for sequencing was whole blood, taken in connection with sensitization to the hapten diphenylcyclopropenone (DPC). The origin of this receptor is a woman aged 45-60 years with alopecia areata. Some clones in this sample may be carry-over from other donors' samples. V gene TRBV6-4 combines with J gene TRBJ2-1; 8 positions agree with TRBD2. CDR3 coding DNA: TGTGCCAGCAGTCTAGCGGGTAAGGGCAATGAGCAGTTCTTC. It yields the protein CASSLAGKGNEQFF.